These 14 T cell receptor beta chains were sequenced from one sample in a study of T cells expressing NK-cell markers. TCRdb reprocessed the 5' RACE reads, keeping one entry per CDR3 protein, no DNA. The sample holds 550,000 to 600,000 distinct CDR3 sequences. Sequencing was carried out using blood T cells: a sorted CD56 or NKG2C T cell subset, CD4+ or CD8+ T cells, or bulk PBMC T cells (not recorded which). These receptor sequences come from a man younger than 35 in good health.

This chain links TRBV3-1 with TRBJ2-7; the D call from TCRdb, TRBD2, cannot be confirmed without DNA. Germline CDR1 and CDR2: LGHDT and YNNKEL (reference sequence). The CDR3 contains 15 residues. The CDR3 here is CASSQRGITTYEQYF.

The genes are TRBV29-1 and TRBJ2-5; absent DNA, TCRdb's TRBD1 call cannot be checked. This CDR3 spans 14 amino acids. Per germline, CDR1 SQVTM and CDR2 ANQGSEA. This chain's CDR3 is CSVGTGGEQETQYF.

The J gene is TRBJ2-3, the V gene TRBV7-3; TCRdb outputs TRBD1, but without DNA this stays unchecked. The CDR3 length is 15 residues. Looked up from germline, CDR1 is SGHTA and CDR2 is FQGTGA. The CDR3 here is CASSSPGGDTDTQYF.

The chain carries TRBV30 and TRBJ2-1; no DNA is available, so the TRBD2 call from TCRdb remains unchecked. From germline, CDR1 is GTSNPN and CDR2 SVGIG (reference sequence). This CDR3 comprises 12 residues. CDR3: CAWSASGTNGFF.

The chain carries TRBV12-3 or TRBV12-4 and TRBJ2-2; TCRdb indicates TRBD1, and absent DNA this call remains unverified. The CDR3 covers 15 residues. CDR3 region: CASSATGTLTGELFF.

This sequence joins TRBV27 and TRBJ2-7; TCRdb calls TRBD2, which cannot be checked without DNA. CDR3 size: 15 residues. Germline values: CDR1 MNHEY, CDR2 SMNVEV (reference sequence). The CDR3 is CASSSGLAFIYEQYF.

V usage is TRBV4-3 and J usage is TRBJ2-3; TCRdb's D gene call, TRBD2, goes unchecked for lack of DNA. CDR1 and CDR2 from the germline V gene are LGHNA and YSLEER. The CDR3 runs 17 residues. This CDR3 reads CASSQVSGRFSTDTQYF.

The V gene is TRBV24-1, the J gene TRBJ2-1; absent DNA, TCRdb's TRBD1 call cannot be checked. The CDR3 runs to 15 residues. Per the germline V gene, CDR1 is KGHDR and CDR2 is SFDVKD. CDR3 loop: CATSDFRDRGNEQFF.

The rearrangement links TRBV27 to TRBJ1-2. The CDR3 is made up of 13 amino acids. Germline V gene lookup returns CDR1 MNHEY and CDR2 SMNVEV (reference sequence). CDR3 protein: CASRKTANYGYTF.

The chain is built from TRBV6-5 and TRBJ2-7. The CDR3 is 13 residues long. CDR1 is MNHEY and CDR2 is SVGAGI in the germline V gene. The CDR3: CASSYSSLSEQYF.

The J gene is TRBJ2-4, the V gene TRBV20-1. CDR3 length: 14 amino acids. Germline CDR1 and CDR2: DFQATT and SNEGSKA (reference sequence). The CDR3 loop reads CSVKVIPAKNIQYF.

The chain recombines TRBV7-9 with TRBJ2-2; TCRdb's D call, TRBD1, is unchecked because there is no DNA. CDR1 is SEHNR and CDR2 is FQNEAQ in the germline V gene (reference sequence). The CDR3 loop spans 17 amino acids. CDR3 in amino acids: CASSPGTGTENTGELFF.

The chain couples TRBV5-1 to TRBJ2-1; the D gene TCRdb calls, TRBD1, cannot be checked with no DNA. Germline lookup yields CDR1 SGHRS and CDR2 YFSETQ. The CDR3 consists of 16 residues. The CDR3 loop is CASSSVGDRRFNEQFF.

The gene calls are TRBV7-9 and TRBJ2-3; checking the TCRdb D call of TRBD1 is not possible without DNA. Germline assignment: CDR1 SEHNR and CDR2 FQNEAQ (reference sequence). The length of the CDR3 is 16 residues. CDR3 loop: CASSLGFEGATDTQYF.